Presented here are 6 T cell receptor beta chains from one specimen sequenced in a study of shared clonotypes between healthy human individuals. Clones were read by immunoSEQ multiplex PCR, and TCRdb kept only the in-frame ones, dropping some. This sample has 600,000 to 700,000 clones; around 73% occur once, and the top ten carry around 2%. Sequenced sample: memory CD4+ T cells sorted from blood. Subset: CD45RA-negative fraction. The receptors originated from a woman aged 30 to 39 in good health.

The rearrangement joins TRBV5-8 to TRBJ1-1, with D uncertain. V lost 4 bases and J 8 bases, leaving 21 bases between the germline ends. Germline values: CDR1 SGHTS, CDR2 YDEGEE. This CDR3 contains 15 residues. The CDR3, as DNA: TGTGCCAGCAGCCTCAGCCCTGGCATACAAAAAGAAGCTTTCTTT. Residues: CASSLSPGIQKEAFF.

CDR3 bases: TGCGCCAGCAGCTTTACAGGGGGAAGGTATGGCTACACCTTC. Encoded protein: CASSFTGGRYGYTF. The rearrangement uses TRBV5-1 and TRBJ1-2, with 8 bases that match TRBD1. With 2 bases clipped from V and 5 bases from J, the junction kept 5 bases outside the gene matches. Germline V gene lookup returns CDR1 SGHRS and CDR2 YFSETQ. This CDR3 region has 14 residues. The full variable domain, in which reference TRBV5-1 and TRBJ1-2 provide the parts outside the CDR3, is KAGVTQTPRYLIKTRGQQVTLSCSPISGHRSVSWYQQTPGQGLQFLFEYFSETQRNKGNFPGRFSGRQFSNSRSEMNVSTLELGDSALYLCASSFTGGRYGYTFGSGTRLTVV.

This clone has a single count. The rearrangement joins TRBV10-3 to TRBJ1-2; perhaps TRBD1 as D (6 bases). This CDR3 is 14 amino acids long. The germline V and J ends were trimmed by 0 bases and 8 bases, with 13 bases remaining between them. From germline, CDR1 is ENHRY and CDR2 SYGVKD. This CDR3 is CAISESSEGGGYTF. CDR3 nucleotides: TGTGCCATCAGTGAGTCATCTGAGGGGGGCGGCTACACCTTC.

This chain links TRBV5-5 with TRBJ2-6; D unclear. V was clipped by 1 base and J by 0 bases, with 5 bases between them. The CDR3 consists of 15 residues. CDR1 is SGHKS and CDR2 is YYEKEE in the germline V gene (reference sequence). Here the CDR3 reads CASSLSNSGANVLTF. The CDR3 bases are TGTGCCAGCAGCTTGAGTAACTCTGGGGCCAACGTCCTGACTTTC.

The gene calls are TRBV7-9 and TRBJ1-5, with 9 bases identical to TRBD1. The J segment lost 6 bases and the V segment lost 5 bases, leaving 11 bases of the junction unmatched. Germline CDR1 reads SEHNR; CDR2 reads FQNEAQ (reference sequence). The CDR3 contains 16 residues. The CDR3 reads CASSPGGTGGSQPQHF. For the CDR3, the DNA is TGTGCCAGCAGCCCAGGGGGTACAGGGGGCAGTCAGCCCCAGCATTTT.

CDR3 sequence (DNA): TGTGCCTGGAACAGGGTCAATCAGCCCCAGCATTTT. Protein sequence: CAWNRVNQPQHF. This chain connects TRBV30 to TRBJ1-5; TRBD1 might be the D (6 bases). Trimming shortened V by 4 bases and J by 3 bases, and 7 bases separated the two germline ends. CDR1 GTSNPN and CDR2 SVGIG come from the germline V gene (reference sequence). The CDR3 contains 12 residues.